This record covers a single TCR beta chain. Trimming shortened V by 3 bases and J by 2 bases, and 17 bases separated the two germline ends. Per germline, CDR1 SGHNT and CDR2 YYREEE (reference sequence). The CDR3 is 16 amino acids. These data originate in a study of OX40 agonist ivuxolimab in advanced cancers. Whole-study context: Head and neck, renal cell, melanoma or hepatocellular carcinoma were the cancers that dose-escalation patients had.

Repertoires were generated with immunoSEQ multiplex PCR, while TCRdb's copy carries only in-frame clones and drops some. The sample shows roughly 53,000 clones, about nine tenths of them seen only once. The TCR originated in an adult with an advanced solid tumor such as melanoma, head and neck, liver or kidney cancer. The input for sequencing was CD4+ or CD8+ T cells sorted from blood, taken in a trial of the OX40 agonist ivuxolimab. This chain joins TRBV5-4 and TRBJ2-5; a weak D match, TRBD2 (6 bases). CDR3 protein: CASSWGGGPIQETQYF. Here the CDR3 DNA reads TGTGCCAGCAGCTGGGGAGGTGGGCCGATACAAGAGACCCAGTACTTC.